One T cell receptor beta chain is described in this entry. Its target is not known. In the same sample, other DNA sequences code for this CDR3. The PCR employed 60 Vbeta primers together with 13 Jbeta primers. Measured with immunoSEQ multiplex PCR; TCRdb has only the in-frame clones, and not every one. This sample yields about 82,000 clones, of which around four fifths are seen a single time; 6.2% belongs to the top ten. The CDR3 length is 12 residues. Germline values: CDR1 SQVTM, CDR2 ANQGSEA. V dropped 6 bases and J dropped 4; count of bases not matched to a gene: 4. This sample was included in a study of cytomegalovirus exposure and HLA in healthy donors. Study outcomes and limitations: As a later analysis showed, several of the most significant clusters appeared to be linked to common viral pathogens.

The TCR comes from a woman between 50 and 59 years old in good health and CMV-seropositive. The J gene is TRBJ2-7, the V gene TRBV29-1; 9 positions match TRBD2. Sequencing input: PBMCs. CDR3 nucleotides: TGCAGCGTCTTAGCGGGAGTGTACGAGCAGTACTTC. It translates to CSVLAGVYEQYF.